The present entry profiles one T cell receptor beta chain with its context. This specimen belongs to a study of blood T cell repertoires in COVID-19. Study-wide context: Spain, Italy and the United States supplied samples that represented acute and convalescent COVID-19. T cells, B-cell-depleted T cells, or PBMCs provided the cDNA or gDNA that served as material.

V shed 5 bases and J shed 3 bases, with 12 bases lying between them. The germline V gene encodes CDR1 KGHSH and CDR2 LQKENI. The CDR3 covers 14 residues. Authors' processing steps: Researchers report that nucleated cell counts were estimated from reference gene primer amplification. The protocol was immunoSEQ multiplex PCR, while the TCRdb copy is restricted to in-frame clones and leaves out a portion. V, J and clone size were drawn from that table, and D and trimming were deduced from the DNA. The repertoire includes about 200,000 clones, around 84% of them detected once, and 20% sits in the top ten.

The chain carries TRBV18 and TRBJ2-3, with D perhaps TRBD1 (5 bases). This receptor was obtained from a human donor in a cohort sampled during active COVID-19. Source material: peripheral blood. The CDR3, as DNA: TGTGCCAGCTCAGGAGACAGTGCTACAGATACGCAGTATTTT. Translating it yields CASSGDSATDTQYF.